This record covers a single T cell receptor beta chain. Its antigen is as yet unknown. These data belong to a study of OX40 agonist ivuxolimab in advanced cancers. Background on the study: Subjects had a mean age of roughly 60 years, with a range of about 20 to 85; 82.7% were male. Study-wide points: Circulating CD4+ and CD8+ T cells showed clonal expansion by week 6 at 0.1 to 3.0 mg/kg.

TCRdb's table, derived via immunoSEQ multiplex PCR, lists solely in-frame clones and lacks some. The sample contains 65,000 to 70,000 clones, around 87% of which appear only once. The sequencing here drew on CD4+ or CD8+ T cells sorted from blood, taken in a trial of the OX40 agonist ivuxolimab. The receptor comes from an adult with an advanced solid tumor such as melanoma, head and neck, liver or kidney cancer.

CDR3 DNA: TGTGCCAGCAGCGGACAGGGATCCTATGGCTACACCTTC. Translated: CASSGQGSYGYTF. The V and J genes are TRBV27 and TRBJ1-2; TRBD1 aligns across 8 bases. Germline V CDR1 and CDR2: MNHEY, SMNVEV (reference sequence). V lost 6 bases and J lost 4; bases outside the gene matches: 4. This CDR3 has 13 amino acids.